This T cell receptor (beta chain) was sequenced in a study of blood T cell repertoires in COVID-19. Study overall: Sites across the United States, Italy and Spain contributed samples from acute and convalescent COVID-19. The analysed material was cDNA or gDNA that came from T cells, B-cell-depleted T cells, or PBMCs.

The Seattle patients, enrolled during active infection, were followed longitudinally. The V gene end was trimmed by 5 bases and the J gene end by 14 bases; junction bases not matched to a gene: 23. Germline values: CDR1 MDHEN, CDR2 SYDVKM. This CDR3 is 16 amino acids long. Original data processing: By means of reference gene primer amplification, nucleated cell counts were estimated. Assay: immunoSEQ multiplex PCR; the TCRdb copy retains only in-frame clones and omits some. V, J and clone size are those of that table, while D and trimming were read from the DNA. The sample contains fewer than 300,000 clones, approximately 83% of which appear only once.

The source is a person aged 70 to 85 with COVID-19, enrolled during active disease. V usage is TRBV28 and J usage is TRBJ1-2, with 7 bases aligning to TRBD1. Source material: peripheral blood. CDR3: CASSKPGQRLLLGWTF. Here the CDR3 DNA reads TGTGCCAGCAGTAAACCGGGACAGCGCCTCCTGTTAGGCTGGACCTTC.